The rows below give T cell receptor beta chains drawn from one sample of a study of monozygotic twins with inflammatory bowel disease. One entry per CDR3 protein, without DNA, is what TCRdb gives after re-calling the 5' RACE reads. The sample has a few hundred thousand distinct CDR3 sequences. The sample taken for sequencing was blood. These receptors were collected from a human donor with ulcerative colitis or Crohn's disease, or a healthy co-twin of an affected twin (not recorded which). Each CDR3 is given with its conserved first and last residue. Fields, in order: clone size, V gene, J gene, CDR3 length, CDR3 protein. Rows may omit the clone size; those that give it use once, few, many or a size class.

size: .; V: TRBV30; J: TRBJ2-5; length: 16; CDR3: CAWSVLPGGLRETQYF
size: .; V: TRBV12-3/TRBV12-4; J: TRBJ2-2; length: 16; CDR3: CASSLIAGGVLGELFF
size: .; V: TRBV7-2; J: TRBJ2-5; length: 15; CDR3: CASSLRGSQGETQYF
size: .; V: TRBV25-1; J: TRBJ1-2; length: 13; CDR3: CASSEWRGYGYTF
size: .; V: TRBV7-2; J: TRBJ2-3; length: 18; CDR3: CASSLALGTGTTTDTQYF
size: .; V: TRBV12-3/TRBV12-4; J: TRBJ2-1; length: 13; CDR3: CASSSFDINSQFF
size: .; V: TRBV10-3; J: TRBJ2-1; length: 13; CDR3: CAMRGQGAGEQFF
size: .; V: TRBV29-1; J: TRBJ1-1; length: 14; CDR3: CSALEITGGAGAFF
size: medium-sized; V: TRBV20-1; J: TRBJ2-2; length: 14; CDR3: CSARDFDVTGELFF
size: .; V: TRBV12-3/TRBV12-4; J: TRBJ2-5; length: 13; CDR3: CASGQAGTETQYF
size: .; V: TRBV5-1; J: TRBJ1-2; length: 17; CDR3: CASSLPSRDTENYGYTF
size: .; V: TRBV5-6; J: TRBJ2-3; length: 14; CDR3: CASSPPRGGDTQYF
size: .; V: TRBV7-2; J: TRBJ2-3; length: 16; CDR3: CASSLARTTRTDTQYF
size: .; V: TRBV12-3/TRBV12-4; J: TRBJ2-3; length: 13; CDR3: CASSLGGVDTQYF
size: .; V: TRBV6-5; J: TRBJ1-5; length: 13; CDR3: CASSYLANQPQHF
size: .; V: TRBV20-1; J: TRBJ2-3; length: 14; CDR3: CSARAAREGGTQYF
size: .; V: TRBV12-3/TRBV12-4; J: TRBJ2-7; length: 16; CDR3: CASMRPSGTFVGEQYF
size: .; V: TRBV5-1; J: TRBJ1-6; length: 16; CDR3: CASSLGDSLVNSPLHF
size: .; V: TRBV11-2; J: TRBJ2-3; length: 18; CDR3: CASSLDSGLAGLLGTQYF
size: .; V: TRBV7-2; J: TRBJ2-7; length: 13; CDR3: CASSYEGPYEQYF
size: .; V: TRBV28; J: TRBJ1-2; length: 13; CDR3: CASRGQNNYGYTF
size: .; V: TRBV25-1; J: TRBJ2-2; length: 16; CDR3: CASSRVTAPNTGELFF
size: .; V: TRBV7-3; J: TRBJ2-7; length: 14; CDR3: CASSRQGRSHEQYF
size: .; V: TRBV10-3; J: TRBJ2-3; length: 14; CDR3: CAIRLAGPTDTQYF
size: .; V: TRBV4-1; J: TRBJ2-1; length: 16; CDR3: CASSQVPSERYNEQFF
size: .; V: TRBV7-9; J: TRBJ2-1; length: 14; CDR3: CASSPWTDYNEQFF
size: .; V: TRBV28; J: TRBJ1-5; length: 12; CDR3: CAHGGAGQPQHF
size: .; V: TRBV20-1; J: TRBJ2-2; length: 16; CDR3: CSARTSGAPNTGELFF
size: .; V: TRBV7-7; J: TRBJ2-1; length: 14; CDR3: CASSLSRTYNEQFF
size: .; V: TRBV6-5; J: TRBJ1-2; length: 15; CDR3: CASSYLTPAGNGYTF
size: .; V: TRBV27; J: TRBJ2-1; length: 16; CDR3: CASTSYRGGGLIEQFF
size: .; V: TRBV12-3/TRBV12-4; J: TRBJ2-7; length: 14; CDR3: CASSLVTQLYEQYF
size: .; V: TRBV7-2; J: TRBJ2-7; length: 15; CDR3: CASSLREQGGHEQYF
size: .; V: TRBV6-1; J: TRBJ1-5; length: 17; CDR3: CASSEPSGGYSNQPQHF
size: .; V: TRBV5-4; J: TRBJ2-7; length: 14; CDR3: CASSFQGAIDEQYF
size: .; V: TRBV4-1; J: TRBJ2-1; length: 13; CDR3: CASSKGPEVEQFF
size: .; V: TRBV25-1; J: TRBJ2-7; length: 13; CDR3: CASSGTASYEQYF
size: .; V: TRBV14; J: TRBJ1-5; length: 14; CDR3: CASSHGQTNQPQHF
size: .; V: TRBV4-2; J: TRBJ2-2; length: 18; CDR3: CASSQEREAGGVTGELFF
size: .; V: TRBV4-3; J: TRBJ2-3; length: 14; CDR3: CASSPTETTDTQYF
size: .; V: TRBV6-2/TRBV6-3; J: TRBJ2-3; length: 15; CDR3: CASSYSRVVRNTQYF
size: .; V: TRBV5-1; J: TRBJ2-5; length: 16; CDR3: CASSSNSGGRQETQYF
size: .; V: TRBV9; J: TRBJ1-2; length: 19; CDR3: CASSTTRWKGQVKNYGYTF
size: .; V: TRBV6-5; J: TRBJ2-3; length: 15; CDR3: CASKFAGDRTDTQYF
size: .; V: TRBV7-9; J: TRBJ2-7; length: 15; CDR3: CASSSRDRRGYEQYF
size: .; V: TRBV6-1; J: TRBJ2-2; length: 16; CDR3: CASSPPGLSNTGELVF
size: .; V: TRBV5-1; J: TRBJ2-7; length: 14; CDR3: CASSIDRGGPEQYF
size: .; V: TRBV11-2; J: TRBJ2-1; length: 16; CDR3: CASSLVGEGIENEQFF
size: .; V: TRBV12-3/TRBV12-4; J: TRBJ2-3; length: 15; CDR3: CASSQSTGGTDTQYF
size: .; V: TRBV9; J: TRBJ1-2; length: 12; CDR3: CASSPPNYGYTF
size: .; V: TRBV2; J: TRBJ2-5; length: 11; CDR3: CAGSLAETQYF
size: .; V: TRBV12-3/TRBV12-4; J: TRBJ2-7; length: 11; CDR3: CASSFRGRASF
size: .; V: TRBV20-1; J: TRBJ1-2; length: 15; CDR3: CSATSRDGDPYGYTF
size: .; V: TRBV24-1; J: TRBJ2-2; length: 16; CDR3: CATSGMGQGITGELFF
size: .; V: TRBV6-5; J: TRBJ1-2; length: 12; CDR3: CASSSGDYGYTF
size: .; V: TRBV10-3; J: TRBJ2-5; length: 16; CDR3: CAISESLDRGPETQYF
size: .; V: TRBV12-3/TRBV12-4; J: TRBJ1-1; length: 14; CDR3: CASSATGRNTEAFF
size: .; V: TRBV12-3/TRBV12-4; J: TRBJ2-3; length: 16; CDR3: CASSLGLFQSTDTQYF
size: .; V: TRBV4-1; J: TRBJ1-5; length: 17; CDR3: CASSHQGLVLGNQPQHF